Sequencing of this TCR beta chain was carried out in a study of shared clonotypes between healthy human individuals. CDR1 and CDR2 from the germline V gene are LNHNV and YYDKDF (reference sequence). The V end lost 3 bases, the J end lost 0 bases, and 21 bases lay between the germline ends. The CDR3 is 18 residues long. This clone occurred once. No antigen is known for it. Findings and caveats of the study: Represented diversity, genetic and exposure-history alike, was limited by few donors. Tissues were not sampled, only blood, and their repertoires likely differ.

Per the original methods: From ImmunoSEQ came sequences covering only the junction and carrying no quality scores, so filtering differed. TCRdb keeps only in-frame clones here, not all; method: immunoSEQ multiplex PCR. V and J calls and clone size are given by that table; D and trimming were obtained from the DNA. The sample consists of 2 million to 2.5 million clones, around 95% of them appearing once. Sequenced: naive CD4+ T cells sorted from blood. Indicated subset: CD45RA+ positively selected. The sequence was collected from a young man in good health. The chain carries TRBV15 and TRBJ2-7; the D gene is possibly TRBD2 (6 bases). The chain's CDR3 is CATSSLGAGLTISYEQYF. The CDR3 nucleotides read TGTGCCACCAGCAGCCTGGGCGCGGGACTCACAATCTCCTACGAGCAGTACTTC.